This T cell receptor (beta chain) is from a study of T cell responses to AZD1222 COVID-19 vaccine. V dropped 6 bases and J dropped 2 bases, with 11 bases sitting between them. The CDR3 sequence is 12 residues long. Per the germline V gene, CDR1 is SQVTM and CDR2 is ANQGSEA. Libraries were prepared by immunoSEQ multiplex PCR; TCRdb keeps only in-frame clonotypes and omits some of them. The table lists around 140,000 clones, 93% of them singletons. The V call is TRBV29-1, the J call TRBJ2-7; the D is unclear. This TCR was recovered from an adult who had recovered from COVID-19. Sample: peripheral blood, taken after recovery from COVID-19. This CDR3 is CSVRTDTYEQYF. As DNA, the CDR3 is TGCAGCGTGAGGACGGATACCTACGAGCAGTACTTC.